This passage covers 16 T cell receptor beta chains from one sample sequenced in a study of early T cells in non-severe SARS-CoV-2 infection. TCRdb reprocessed the 5' RACE reads with MiXCR, giving one entry per CDR3 protein. The table lists more than 40,000 distinct CDR3 sequences, 4% of them singletons. The sample consisted of whole blood. Source of these receptors: an adult who was a healthcare worker with PCR-confirmed SARS-CoV-2 infection or an uninfected control (not recorded which).

Many counts were recorded for this clonotype. This sequence joins TRBV18 and TRBJ2-1, with 11 bases aligning to TRBD2. The V gene end was trimmed by 5 bases and the J gene end by 8 bases; junction bases not matched to a gene: 2. CDR1 is KGHSH and CDR2 is LQKENI in the germline V gene. The CDR3 has 13 residues. As DNA, the CDR3 is TGTGCCAGCTCAATAGCGGGAGGGGATGAGCAGTTCTTC. Translated, it gives CASSIAGGDEQFF.

At least ten counts were recorded for this clonotype. The chain is built from TRBV12-3 or TRBV12-4 and TRBJ2-4; D may be TRBD2 (6 bases). The V gene lost 9 bases and the J gene lost 15 bases, with 18 bases spanning the gap. The CDR3 is 11 residues long. The CDR3 region is CASSRGLAPYF. The CDR3 region has the DNA TGTGCCAGTTCGCGGGGTCTTGCTCCGTACTTC.

This chain joins TRBV4-1 and TRBJ1-1, with 8 bases matching TRBD1. From germline, CDR1 is MGHRA and CDR2 YSYEKL. The CDR3 length is 14 residues. Unmatched junction bases numbered 1, after V lost 2 bases and J lost 2 bases. The CDR3 sequence: CASSQTGGNTEAFF. Here the CDR3 DNA reads TGCGCCAGCAGCCAAACAGGGGGAAACACTGAAGCTTTCTTT.

This clonotype was seen at least ten times. The chain combines TRBV6-1 with TRBJ1-5; D possibly corresponds to TRBD1 (5 bases). Trimming left V 2 bases short and J 7 bases short, with 12 bases between. CDR1 MNHNS and CDR2 SASEGT come from the germline V gene. This CDR3 contains 14 residues. DNA of the CDR3: TGTGCCAGCAGTGAACGAGGGGCACGGCAGCCCCAGCATTTT. It is translated as CASSERGARQPQHF.

This clonotype has ten or more counts. The gene calls are TRBV27 and TRBJ1-1; D perhaps matches TRBD1 (5 bases). This CDR3 contains 13 residues. Germline V lookup: CDR1 MNHEY, CDR2 SMNVEV (reference sequence). This CDR3 is CATSRGNMREAFF. CDR3 coding DNA: TGTGCAACCTCAAGGGGTAATATGCGAGAAGCTTTCTTT.

There are many counts of this clonotype. The V and J genes are TRBV5-1 and TRBJ2-5, with TRBD1 identical over 7 bases. CDR1 SGHRS and CDR2 YFSETQ come from the germline V gene. Trimming at V came to 4 bases and at J to 4 bases, leaving 10 bases not matched to a gene. There are 15 residues in the CDR3. CDR3 sequence: CASSLRQGTGETQYF. The CDR3 DNA is TGCGCCAGCAGCCTTCGACAGGGTACGGGAGAGACCCAGTACTTC.

This clonotype occurred many times. This chain links TRBV18 with TRBJ1-1, with D possibly matching TRBD1 (6 bases). CDR3 length equals 15 residues. Germline lookup yields CDR1 KGHSH and CDR2 LQKENI. Trimming shortened V by 8 bases and J by 5 bases, and 21 bases separated the two germline ends. This chain's CDR3 is CASTRRTERNTEAFF. In DNA, the CDR3 is TGTGCCAGCACCCGCAGGACAGAACGTAATACTGAAGCTTTCTTT.

At least ten counts were recorded for this clonotype. The chain carries TRBV20-1 and TRBJ2-1, with 7 bases matching TRBD2. Germline V gives CDR1 DFQATT, CDR2 SNEGSKA (reference sequence). With 2 bases clipped from V and 5 bases from J, the junction kept 3 bases outside the gene matches. The CDR3 spans 13 residues. CDR3 sequence reads: CSARPSGDNEQFF. In nucleotides, the CDR3 is TGCAGTGCTAGACCTAGCGGAGACAATGAGCAGTTCTTC.

This clonotype occurred many times. This chain connects TRBV20-1 to TRBJ2-3; TRBD2 agrees at 10 bases. The V and J ends lost 2 bases and 2 bases, in that order; junction bases with no gene match: 1. CDR1 is DFQATT and CDR2 is SNEGSKA in the germline V gene (reference sequence). The CDR3 length is 14 residues. CDR3 coding DNA: TGCAGTGCTAGACTAGCGGGGGTCACAGATACGCAGTATTTT. The encoded protein is CSARLAGVTDTQYF.

This clonotype has at least ten counts. V is TRBV5-1 and J is TRBJ2-6, with D hard to call. Looked up from germline, CDR1 is SGHRS and CDR2 is YFSETQ. Trimming stripped 0 bases from V and 1 base from J, with 11 bases between. The CDR3 spans 17 residues. The CDR3 DNA sequence: TGCGCCAGCAGCTTGGAGGCGGTGCCATCTGGGGCCAACGTCCTGACTTTC. Translated, it gives CASSLEAVPSGANVLTF.

Ten or more counts support this clonotype. The CDR3 reads CASSLSWTYEQYF. The CDR3, as DNA: TGTGCCAGCAGTTTATCGTGGACCTACGAGCAGTACTTC. The chain joins TRBV27 to TRBJ2-7, with unresolved D. The CDR3 has 13 amino acids. Germline loops: CDR1 MNHEY, CDR2 SMNVEV (reference sequence). V was shortened by 0 bases and J by 2 bases, with 5 bases between the two germline ends.

This clonotype was seen repeatedly, ten times or more. The rearrangement joins TRBV5-4 to TRBJ2-6; tentatively, D is TRBD1 (5 bases). In germline, CDR1 is SGHNT, CDR2 YYREEE (reference sequence). This CDR3 is built from 19 residues. With 2 bases removed from V and 2 bases from J, the gap between germline ends came to 20 bases. CDR3 bases: TGTGCCAGCAGCTTTCCTCCTGGACAACCCGGAACTGGGGCCAACGTCCTGACTTTC. This encodes CASSFPPGQPGTGANVLTF.

The table lists this clonotype with many counts. The chain recombines TRBV2 with TRBJ1-6, with 12 bases that match TRBD1. The CDR3 is 14 residues long. Trimming at V came to 6 bases and at J to 9 bases, leaving 3 bases not matched to a gene. The germline gives CDR1 SNHLY, CDR2 FYNNEI. CDR3 protein: CASRGQGAGSPLHF. CDR3 in DNA: TGTGCCAGCAGGGGACAGGGGGCAGGTTCACCCCTCCACTTT.

This clonotype has ten or more counts. This chain uses TRBV20-1 with TRBJ1-1; the D is unclear. Trimming pared 2 bases from V and 1 base from J, leaving 8 bases between. Germline loops: CDR1 DFQATT, CDR2 SNEGSKA (reference sequence). This CDR3 is 13 amino acids long. The CDR3 DNA reads as TGCAGTGCTAGATCGGACGCGAACACTGAAGCTTTCTTT. Residues: CSARSDANTEAFF.

This clonotype was detected many times. CDR3 in amino acids: CASSQDLAAEGSGELFF. The CDR3 nucleotides are TGTGCCAGCAGCCAAGACCTCGCAGCGGAGGGCTCCGGGGAGCTGTTTTTT. The chain couples TRBV14 to TRBJ2-2; D is perhaps TRBD2 (6 bases). The ends were cut back, 0 bases at V and 6 bases at J, with 17 bases in the middle. CDR1 is SGHDN, CDR2 FVKESK, per germline. This CDR3 has 17 amino acids. The full variable domain, its missing parts supplied by reference TRBV14 and TRBJ2-2, is EAGVTQFPSHSVIEKGQTVTLRCDPISGHDNLYWYRRVMGKEIKFLLHFVKESKQDESGMPNNRFLAERTGGTYSTLKVQPAELEDSGVYFCASSQDLAAEGSGELFFGEGSRLTVL.

This clonotype was recorded many times. The CDR3 bases are TGTGCCAGCAGCACGGGGACTAGCGGGAGGGGGTTCTTC. This translates into CASSTGTSGRGFF. The rearrangement joins TRBV12-3 or TRBV12-4 to TRBJ2-1; 16 bases agree with TRBD2. With 6 bases clipped from V and 15 bases from J, the junction kept 5 bases outside the gene matches. The CDR3 sequence is 13 residues long.